This TCR beta chain derives from a study of blood T cell repertoires in COVID-19. As processed by the authors: How many nucleated cells were present was estimated from reference gene primer amplification. Using immunoSEQ multiplex PCR, the repertoire was profiled, and TCRdb retains in-frame clones only, with some absent. Clone size and V and J calls were adopted from that table, with D and trimming inferred from the DNA. The data show 410,000 or so clones, over 75% seen once. The sequenced sample consisted of peripheral blood. This TCR came from a woman in her thirties or forties with COVID-19, enrolled during active disease.

The DNA of the CDR3 is TGTGCCAGCAGTTTATGGCGACAGCGCGACTCCTACAATGAGCAGTTCTTC. It yields the protein CASSLWRQRDSYNEQFF. The chain combines TRBV27 with TRBJ2-1; D is possibly TRBD1 (5 bases). CDR3 size: 17 residues. Germline assignment: CDR1 MNHEY and CDR2 SMNVEV (reference sequence). Trimming removed 1 base at V and 0 bases at J, with 13 bases between.